Listed below are T cell receptor beta chains from one sample, sequenced in a study of shared clonotypes between healthy human individuals. The table came from immunoSEQ multiplex PCR; TCRdb's copy has only in-frame clones and leaves some out. The sample lists hundreds of thousands of clones; about nine tenths were seen once. Input material: memory CD8+ T cells sorted from blood. The receptors stem from a man younger than 35 in good health. The CDR3 runs from the conserved cysteine through the conserved F or W. Each record gives: D gene, J gene, V gene, CDR3 DNA, CDR3 protein. D genes are given only for firm matches.

>TRBD1|TRBJ1-1|TRBV6-1
TGTGCCAGCAGTGAAGAACAGGGGATTGGGACTGAAGCTTTCTTT
CASSEEQGIGTEAFF
>.|TRBJ2-1|TRBV11-2
TGTGCCAGCAGCTTAGAGGGCAATGAGCAGTTCTTC
CASSLEGNEQFF
>.|TRBJ2-1|TRBV27
TGTGCCAGCAGCCCTAATCCGGACTACAATGAGCAGTTCTTC
CASSPNPDYNEQFF
>.|TRBJ2-7|TRBV10-3
TGTGCCATCAGTGAGCGAGACAGTTTCTACGAGCAGTACTTC
CAISERDSFYEQYF
>.|TRBJ2-1|TRBV29-1
TGCAGCGTTGGGCAGGTATACAATGAGCAGTTCTTC
CSVGQVYNEQFF
>TRBD1|TRBJ1-6|TRBV6-1
TGTGCCAGCAGCGGCCGGACAGGGGTTAATTCACCCCTCCACTTT
CASSGRTGVNSPLHF
>.|TRBJ1-5|TRBV7-9
TGTGCCAGCAGCCGGCCCCCTTATCAGCCCCAGCATTTT
CASSRPPYQPQHF
>TRBD1|TRBJ2-7|TRBV4-1
TGCGCCAGCAGCCAAGGAAACAGGGGCCCCTACGAGCAGTACTTC
CASSQGNRGPYEQYF
>.|TRBJ2-2|TRBV19
TGTGCCAGTAGTGGCGTCCCCACCGGGGAGCTGTTTTTT
CASSGVPTGELFF
>.|TRBJ1-1|TRBV9
TGTGCCAGCAGCGGAAGCTACGGCGCTGAAGCTTTCTTT
CASSGSYGAEAFF
>TRBD1|TRBJ1-5|TRBV7-9
TGTGCCAGCAGCGCCTGGACAGGGGGCCCAGAATATAGCAATCAGCCCCAGCATTTT
CASSAWTGGPEYSNQPQHF
>.|TRBJ1-5|TRBV4-3
TGCGCCAGCAGCCAAGACGGCGGGAGGGGGCCCCAGCATTTT
CASSQDGGRGPQHF
>.|TRBJ1-1|TRBV5-1
TGCGCCAGCAGCTTGCAGGTCGGCGAGAACACTGAAGCTTTCTTT
CASSLQVGENTEAFF
>TRBD2|TRBJ2-1|TRBV29-1
TGCAGCGTTGATACGGTAGCGGGAGACGGTGAGCAGTTCTTC
CSVDTVAGDGEQFF
>.|TRBJ2-4|TRBV7-8
TGTGCCAGCAGCCCGACTCTGGGGGTTAGAAACATTCAGTACTTC
CASSPTLGVRNIQYF
>.|TRBJ2-7|TRBV30
TGTGCCTGGAGTGTGCGGCAGGAGAGGGACGAGCAGTACTTC
CAWSVRQERDEQYF
>TRBD2|TRBJ2-7|TRBV28
TGTGCCAGCAGGAACGACGGGGGGAGCCACGAGCAGTACTTC
CASRNDGGSHEQYF
>.|TRBJ2-1|TRBV19
TGTGCCAGTAGTATCCCCGGGGCTAGGGGTGAGCAGTTCTTC
CASSIPGARGEQFF
>.|TRBJ1-5|TRBV4-1
TGCGCCAGCAGCCAAGTCGATATTGTCGCGTATCAGCCCCAGCATTTT
CASSQVDIVAYQPQHF
>TRBD2|TRBJ2-1|TRBV27
TGTGCCAGCAGTCGACTAGCGGGAGATGGGAATGAGCAGTTCTTC
CASSRLAGDGNEQFF
>.|TRBJ2-3|TRBV10-2
TGCGCCAGCAGTGAGTTAAGGGGTGCAGATACGCAGTATTTT
CASSELRGADTQYF
>.|TRBJ1-1|TRBV9
TGTGCCAGCAGCCCCAGCGGAGGCCAGAACACTGAAGCTTTCTTT
CASSPSGGQNTEAFF
>.|TRBJ2-7|TRBV25-1
TGTGCCAGCAGTGAATATATGGGCGAGCAGTACTTC
CASSEYMGEQYF
>.|TRBJ2-7|TRBV4-1
TGCGCCAGCAGCCAAGTTTGGCAGCTCTTAACCTACGAGCAGTACTTC
CASSQVWQLLTYEQYF